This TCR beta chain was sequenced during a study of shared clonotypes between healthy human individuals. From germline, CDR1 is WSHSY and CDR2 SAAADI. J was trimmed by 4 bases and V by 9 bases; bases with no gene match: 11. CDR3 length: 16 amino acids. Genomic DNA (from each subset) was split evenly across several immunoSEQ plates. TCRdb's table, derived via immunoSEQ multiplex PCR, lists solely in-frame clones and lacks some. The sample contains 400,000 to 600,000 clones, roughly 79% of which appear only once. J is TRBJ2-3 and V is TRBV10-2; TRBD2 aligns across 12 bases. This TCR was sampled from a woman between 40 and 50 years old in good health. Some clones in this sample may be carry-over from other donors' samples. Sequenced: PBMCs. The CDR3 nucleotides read TGCGCCAGTATCCGACTAGCGGGAGAGGAAGCAGATACGCAGTATTTT. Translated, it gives CASIRLAGEEADTQYF.